Listed here are 24 T cell receptor beta chains from one sample, sequenced in a study of blood T cell repertoires in COVID-19. Data came from immunoSEQ multiplex PCR; TCRdb stores just in-frame clones and leaves some out. The sample includes roughly 270,000 clones, around 90% of them seen just once. Sequencing used peripheral blood. The origin of the receptors is a man aged 18 to 35 with active or convalescent COVID-19.

The chain is built from TRBV5-1 and TRBJ2-3; TRBD2 matches 14 bases. This CDR3 spans 16 amino acids. Per germline, CDR1 SGHRS and CDR2 YFSETQ. The trim removed 3 bases at V and 7 bases at J, leaving 7 bases unmatched. The CDR3 DNA reads TGCGCCAGCAGCTCTACGACTAGCGGGGGGGCGTATACGCAGTATTTT. This translates into CASSSTTSGGAYTQYF.

The chain employs TRBV6-5 and TRBJ1-1; 7 bases fit TRBD1. Trimming removed 6 bases from V and 0 bases from J; junction bases left unmatched: 7. CDR1 and CDR2 (germline): MNHEY, SVGAGI. This CDR3 region has 15 residues. The CDR3 DNA is TGTGCCAGCAGCGCCCTCAGGGGGATGAACACTGAAGCTTTCTTT. This codes for CASSALRGMNTEAFF.

This chain links TRBV10-3 with TRBJ2-7; 10 bases line up with TRBD1. Germline V gene sequence: CDR1 ENHRY, CDR2 SYGVKD. J lost 2 bases, V lost 2 bases, and 6 bases had no gene match. This CDR3 is built from 16 residues. In DNA, the CDR3 is TGTGCCATCAGTGAGCCTTGGACAGGGGGAACCTACGAGCAGTACTTC. Translation: CAISEPWTGGTYEQYF.

CDR3 protein: CASSEIRGQGTGELFF. The CDR3 coding sequence is TGCGCCAGCAGTGAGATAAGGGGGCAAGGGACCGGGGAGCTGTTTTTT. V usage is TRBV10-1 and J usage is TRBJ2-2, with 7 bases lining up with TRBD1. The CDR3 runs to 16 residues. CDR1 WNHNN and CDR2 SYGVQD come from the germline V gene (reference sequence). After removal of 2 bases from V and 5 bases from J, the junction contained 8 bases not matched to a gene.

This clone was detected a few times. This rearrangement joins TRBV6-2 or TRBV6-3 to TRBJ2-7; D might be TRBD1 (5 bases). Trimming took off 0 bases at V and 0 bases at J, with 15 bases between the two ends. From germline, CDR1 is MNHEY and CDR2 SVGEGT. The CDR3 is made up of 17 amino acids. Here the CDR3 reads CASSYSGASYFSYEQYF. The CDR3 nucleotides read TGTGCCAGCAGTTACTCAGGGGCCAGCTACTTCTCCTACGAGCAGTACTTC.

The chain couples TRBV7-9 to TRBJ1-5, with a weak D call TRBD1 (5 bases). In germline, CDR1 is SEHNR, CDR2 FQNEAQ (reference sequence). The V end lost 5 bases, the J end lost 3 bases, and 17 bases lay between the germline ends. This CDR3 spans 16 amino acids. The CDR3 is CASSPSGARVNQPQHF. The CDR3, as DNA: TGTGCCAGCAGCCCAAGCGGGGCCAGGGTCAATCAGCCCCAGCATTTT.

V gene TRBV6-5 combines with J gene TRBJ2-1; TRBD2 matches at 9 bases. V was pared by 6 bases and J by 2 bases, with 5 bases of the junction left unmatched. This CDR3 comprises 15 residues. Germline V gene lookup returns CDR1 MNHEY and CDR2 SVGAGI. CDR3 bases: TGTGCCAGCAGGCCGACTAGCGGTACCTACAATGAGCAGTTCTTC. It translates to CASRPTSGTYNEQFF.

DNA for the CDR3: TGTGCCAGTAGTGTCGCAGGGGGAAACACCATATATTTT. Its translation is CASSVAGGNTIYF. The chain carries TRBV19 and TRBJ1-3, with D tentatively TRBD1 (5 bases). The CDR3 is made up of 13 amino acids. CDR1 and CDR2 (germline): LNHDA, SQIVND (reference sequence). V was pared by 5 bases and J by 4 bases, with 9 bases between.

This chain connects TRBV2 to TRBJ2-1; 9 nucleotides match TRBD1. Looked up from germline, CDR1 is SNHLY and CDR2 is FYNNEI. V shed 11 bases and J 7 bases; nucleotides not matched to a gene: 9. This CDR3 is built from 13 residues. CDR3: CALPGQGPNEQFF. DNA of the CDR3: TGTGCCCTACCGGGACAGGGACCAAATGAGCAGTTCTTC.

The chain carries TRBV9 and TRBJ2-1, with 8 nucleotides matching TRBD1. The CDR3 has 15 residues. After removal of 3 bases from V and 6 bases from J, the junction contained 8 bases not matched to a gene. CDR1 and CDR2 from the germline V gene are SGDLS and YYNGEE. CDR3 coding DNA: TGTGCCAGCAGCGAGTCAGGGGGCGCGGGCAATGAGCAGTTCTTC. Protein product: CASSESGGAGNEQFF.

The chain links TRBV3-1 (or the pseudogene TRBV3-2) to TRBJ1-2, with TRBD1 matching over 9 bases. J lost 8 bases, V lost 3 bases, and 7 bases had no gene match. Germline assignment: CDR1 LGHDT and CDR2 YNNKEL (reference sequence). The CDR3 extends over 14 amino acids. CDR3 DNA: TGTGCCAGCAGCCATAAACAGGGGGCGCGGGGCTACACCTTC. It codes for CASSHKQGARGYTF.

The chain couples TRBV5-5 to TRBJ1-1, with 9 bases aligning to TRBD1. This CDR3 is 14 amino acids long. Germline trimming cut 4 bases from V and 2 bases from J; bases unmatched to any gene: 3. Per the germline V gene, CDR1 is SGHKS and CDR2 is YYEKEE (reference sequence). Here the CDR3 DNA reads TGTGCCAGCAGCCCACAGGGGGCTAACACTGAAGCTTTCTTT. Protein sequence: CASSPQGANTEAFF.

The chain employs TRBV20-1 and TRBJ2-1; no definite D call. The CDR3 contains 11 residues. Trimming stripped 5 bases from V and 6 bases from J, with 8 bases between. Per germline, CDR1 DFQATT and CDR2 SNEGSKA (reference sequence). As DNA, the CDR3 is TGCAGTGCTTCGGAGTTCAATGAGCAGTTCTTC. Its translation: CSASEFNEQFF.

The chain links TRBV10-3 to TRBJ1-2, with TRBD1 matching 12 bases. The junction had 5 bases not matched to a gene; V was cut back by 5 bases and J by 4 bases. Germline lookup yields CDR1 ENHRY and CDR2 SYGVKD. The CDR3 spans 15 residues. The CDR3 nucleotides read TGTGCCATCAGTCAGGGACAGGGGGCCCTCTATGGCTACACCTTC. Protein sequence: CAISQGQGALYGYTF.

The chain carries TRBV2 and TRBJ1-6; no firm D call. The CDR3 consists of 14 residues. Trimming stripped 10 bases from V and 5 bases from J, with 15 bases between. Germline CDR1 is SNHLY and CDR2 is FYNNEI. The CDR3 is CATRPHSNNSPLHF. The DNA for the CDR3 is TGTGCCACTCGTCCCCACAGCAATAATTCACCCCTCCACTTT.

This rearrangement joins TRBV11-2 to TRBJ1-2, with D possibly being TRBD1 (5 bases). The germline gives CDR1 SGHAT, CDR2 FQNNGV. The CDR3 length is 17 residues. V lost 1 base and J lost 3, with 18 bases in between. The CDR3 protein is CASSLVPFRDTDYGYTF. CDR3 bases: TGTGCCAGCAGCTTAGTCCCGTTCAGGGATACGGACTATGGCTACACCTTC.

This sequence joins TRBV12-5 and TRBJ2-3; 7 bases are shared with TRBD2. CDR3 length: 15 amino acids. Trimming removed 0 bases from V and 1 base from J; junction bases left unmatched: 1. Germline lookup yields CDR1 LGHNT and CDR2 FRNRAP. CDR3 DNA sequence: TGTGCTAGTGGTTTGGTAAGCGGGGGCACAGATACGCAGTATTTT. Its protein product is CASGLVSGGTDTQYF.

V and J are TRBV2 and TRBJ2-2; 10 bases are a match to TRBD1. The CDR3 loop spans 14 amino acids. Germline lookup yields CDR1 SNHLY and CDR2 FYNNEI. With V trimmed by 4 bases and J by 7 bases, 3 bases remained unmatched. The CDR3 bases are TGTGCCAGCAGTGGACAGGGGGCGCACGGGGAGCTGTTTTTT. Translation: CASSGQGAHGELFF.

The rearrangement uses TRBV5-6 and TRBJ2-1; 7 nucleotides align to TRBD2. Germline CDR1 is SGHDT and CDR2 is YYEEEE. V gave up 0 bases and J gave up 8 bases; unmatched junction bases: 2. CDR3 length: 13 amino acids. The CDR3 sequence is CASSLGLADEQFF. The CDR3 DNA reads TGTGCCAGCAGCTTGGGACTAGCCGATGAGCAGTTCTTC.

The V call is TRBV18, the J call TRBJ1-4; D call uncertain. This CDR3 region has 14 residues. Per germline, CDR1 KGHSH and CDR2 LQKENI. V was clipped by 3 bases and J by 3 bases, with 8 bases between them. The CDR3: CASSPGAANEKLFF. The DNA of the CDR3 is TGTGCCAGCTCACCGGGAGCAGCTAATGAAAAACTGTTTTTT.

The chain is built from TRBV3-1 (or the pseudogene TRBV3-2) and TRBJ2-2; tentative D call: TRBD1 (5 bases). Between the trimmed V and J ends, which lost 0 bases and 8 bases, there was a span of 13 bases. The CDR3 length is 15 residues. Germline V gene sequence: CDR1 LGHDT, CDR2 YNNKEL (reference sequence). This CDR3 is CASSQEMVRAGELFF. The CDR3 DNA reads as TGTGCCAGCAGCCAAGAGATGGTCAGGGCTGGGGAGCTGTTTTTT.

The chain carries TRBV15 and TRBJ2-2; D not certain. Germline CDR1 and CDR2: LNHNV and YYDKDF (reference sequence). There are 15 residues in the CDR3. Trimming took off 0 bases at V and 0 bases at J, with 5 bases between the two ends. CDR3 nucleotides: TGTGCCACCAGCAGAGATTACACGAACACCGGGGAGCTGTTTTTT. Protein: CATSRDYTNTGELFF.

This chain links TRBV3-1 (or the pseudogene TRBV3-2) with TRBJ2-2, with 9 bases aligning to TRBD2. CDR1 is LGHDT, CDR2 YNNKEL, per germline (reference sequence). The CDR3 covers 18 residues. V gave up 3 bases and J gave up 2 bases; unmatched junction bases: 10. For the CDR3, the DNA is TGTGCCAGCAGCCAGTTACGAGCGGGGGGCCAAAACACCGGGGAGCTGTTTTTT. Translation: CASSQLRAGGQNTGELFF.

The chain couples TRBV4-1 to TRBJ1-1, with unresolved D. The germline V and J ends were trimmed by 4 bases and 6 bases, with 18 bases remaining between them. This CDR3 contains 15 residues. Per the germline V gene, CDR1 is MGHRA and CDR2 is YSYEKL. Here the CDR3 reads CASSRGVEAKAEAFF. CDR3 DNA: TGCGCCAGCAGCCGCGGGGTGGAAGCGAAAGCTGAAGCTTTCTTT.